This T cell receptor (beta chain) was profiled in a study of cytomegalovirus exposure and HLA in healthy donors. Study-level findings and limits: Using the classifier, cytomegalovirus status was reportedly diagnosed with high specificity and sensitivity. Cytomegalovirus-associated TCR beta chains were listed, numbering approximately 150. Reportedly, fewer N-insertions than the 666-donor mean appeared in an Asian-associated ancestry cluster in a later analysis.

These donors counted as nominally healthy when sampled, but unrecorded immune exposures were likely. CDR3 length: 14 residues. The germline gives CDR1 SGDLS, CDR2 YYNGEE. Primers: 60 Vbeta forward and 13 Jbeta reverse. Measured with immunoSEQ multiplex PCR; TCRdb has only the in-frame clones, and not every one. The table lists roughly 80,000 clones, roughly 79% of them singletons, with under 2% in the top ten. Of note for this clone: Its antigen is not known. One end of the junction varies from germline; a read error may be responsible.

Sequenced: PBMCs. The sequence derives from a woman aged 25 to 39 in good health and CMV-seronegative. The V gene is TRBV9, the J gene TRBJ2-7, with 7 bases lining up with TRBD1. The CDR3 bases are TGTGCCAGCAGCGCTACAGGGGCCACCTACGGGCAGTACTTC. Amino acids: CASSATGATYGQYF.